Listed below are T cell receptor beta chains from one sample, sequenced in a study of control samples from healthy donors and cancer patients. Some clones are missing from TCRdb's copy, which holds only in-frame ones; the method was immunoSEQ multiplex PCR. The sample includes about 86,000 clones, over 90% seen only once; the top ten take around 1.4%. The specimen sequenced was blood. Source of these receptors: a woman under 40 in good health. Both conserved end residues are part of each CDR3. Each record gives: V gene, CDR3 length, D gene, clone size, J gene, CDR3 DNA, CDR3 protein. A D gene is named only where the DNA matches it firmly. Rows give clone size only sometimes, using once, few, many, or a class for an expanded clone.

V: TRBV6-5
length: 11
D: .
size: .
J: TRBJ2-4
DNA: TGTGCCAGCAGTTACCCGAACAGAATCTACTTC
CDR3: CASSYPNRIYF

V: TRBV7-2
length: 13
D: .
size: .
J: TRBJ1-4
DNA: TGTGCCAGCAGCTTAGCCGGGGGGGAAAAACTGTTTTTT
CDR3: CASSLAGGEKLFF

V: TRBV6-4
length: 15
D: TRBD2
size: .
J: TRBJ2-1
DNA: TGTGCCAGCAGTGATTCGACGGGGGAGGGCAATGAGCAGTTCTTC
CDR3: CASSDSTGEGNEQFF

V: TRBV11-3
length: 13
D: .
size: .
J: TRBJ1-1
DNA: TGTGCCAGCAGCTTAGAAAACACCGCTGAAGCTTTCTTT
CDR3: CASSLENTAEAFF

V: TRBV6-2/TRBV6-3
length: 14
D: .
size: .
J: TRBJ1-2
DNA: TGTGCCAGCAGTTTCCCCCGGGACGACCCTGGCTACACCTTC
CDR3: CASSFPRDDPGYTF

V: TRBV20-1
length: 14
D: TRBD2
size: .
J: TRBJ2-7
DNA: TGCAGTGCTAGTAGCGGGTCAAGCTCCTACGAGCAGTACTTC
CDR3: CSASSGSSSYEQYF

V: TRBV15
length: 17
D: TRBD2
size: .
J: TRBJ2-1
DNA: TGTGCCACCAGCAGAGACACTAGCGGGGTCTCCTACAATGAGCAGTTCTTC
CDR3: CATSRDTSGVSYNEQFF

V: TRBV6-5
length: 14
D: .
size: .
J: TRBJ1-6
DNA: TGTGCCAGCAGTTATTTCGACCGATTTTCACCCCTCCACTTT
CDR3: CASSYFDRFSPLHF

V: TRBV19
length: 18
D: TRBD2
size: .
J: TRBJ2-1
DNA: TGTGCCAGTGGACGAGGGACTAGCGGGAGAGTCACCTACAATGAGCAGTTCTTC
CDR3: CASGRGTSGRVTYNEQFF

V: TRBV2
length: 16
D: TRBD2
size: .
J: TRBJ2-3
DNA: TGTGCCAGCAGTGAGTTTTTAAGCGGGAGGGAAGATACGCAGTATTTT
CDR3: CASSEFLSGREDTQYF

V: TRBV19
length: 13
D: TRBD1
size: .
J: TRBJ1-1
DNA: TGTGCCAGTAGTACCATATACAGGGGCCAAGCTTTCTTT
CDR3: CASSTIYRGQAFF

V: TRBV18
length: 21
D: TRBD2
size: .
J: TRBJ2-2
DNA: TGTGCCAGCTCACACATTTTACTTAGCGGGCCGTCAGAGGTGGACACCGGGGAGCTGTTTTTT
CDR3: CASSHILLSGPSEVDTGELFF

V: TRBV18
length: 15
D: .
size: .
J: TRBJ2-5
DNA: TGTGCCAGCTCACCACCCGGGACGGTCCAAGAGACCCAGTACTTC
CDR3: CASSPPGTVQETQYF

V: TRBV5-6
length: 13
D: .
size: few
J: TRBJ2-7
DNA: TGTGCCAGCAGCACGGACAGTACCTACGAGCAGTACTTC
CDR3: CASSTDSTYEQYF

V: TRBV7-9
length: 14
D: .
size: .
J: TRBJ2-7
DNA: TGTGCCAGCAGCCCCCGTTCGGGGCTTTACGAGCAGTACTTC
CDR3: CASSPRSGLYEQYF

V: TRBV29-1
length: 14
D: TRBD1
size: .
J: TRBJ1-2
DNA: TGCAGCGTTGATAGAACGGGACAGAACTATGGCTACACCTTC
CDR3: CSVDRTGQNYGYTF

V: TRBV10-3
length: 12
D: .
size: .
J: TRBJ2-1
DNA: TGTGCCATCAGCCCCACAGGGAATGAGCAGTTCTTC
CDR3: CAISPTGNEQFF

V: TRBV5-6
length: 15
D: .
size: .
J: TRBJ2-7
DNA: TGTGCCAGCAGCTTGCCCACACGAGGGCGCTACGAGCAGTACTTC
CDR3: CASSLPTRGRYEQYF

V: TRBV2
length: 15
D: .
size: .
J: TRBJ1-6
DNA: TGTGCCAGCAGTGAAAAGTGGGATCTGTCTTCACCCCTCCACTTT
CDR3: CASSEKWDLSSPLHF

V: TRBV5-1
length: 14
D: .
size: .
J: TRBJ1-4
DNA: TGCGCCAGCAGCTTGGACAGTTCTGGGGAAAAACTGTTTTTT
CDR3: CASSLDSSGEKLFF

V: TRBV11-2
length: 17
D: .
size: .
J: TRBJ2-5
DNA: TGTGCCAGCAGCTTAGGTTCGGCAGGGGGGGTCCAAGAGACCCAGTACTTC
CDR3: CASSLGSAGGVQETQYF

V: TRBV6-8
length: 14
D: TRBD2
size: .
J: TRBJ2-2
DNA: TGTGCCAGCAGTTCACACGGGACTAGCCGGGAGCTGTTTTTT
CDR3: CASSSHGTSRELFF

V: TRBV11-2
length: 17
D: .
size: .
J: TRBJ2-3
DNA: TGTGCCAGCAGCTGGGGGTGGGATGGGCTCGGGACAGATACGCAGTATTTT
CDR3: CASSWGWDGLGTDTQYF

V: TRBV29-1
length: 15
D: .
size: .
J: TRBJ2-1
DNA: TGCAGCGTCCGGAGGGGGGACAGCTCCTACAATGAGCAGTTCTTC
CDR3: CSVRRGDSSYNEQFF

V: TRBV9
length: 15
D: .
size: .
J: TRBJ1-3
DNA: TGTGCCAGCAGCGTAGGTGGGACACCAGGAAACACCATATATTTT
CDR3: CASSVGGTPGNTIYF

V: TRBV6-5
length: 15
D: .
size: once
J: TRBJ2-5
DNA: TGTGCCAGCAGTTACGGGGCAGGAGTCCAAGAGACCCAGTACTTC
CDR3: CASSYGAGVQETQYF

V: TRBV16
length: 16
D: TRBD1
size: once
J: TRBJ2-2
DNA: TGTGCCAGCAGCCAACTCGGACAGGGCGGCACCGGGGAGCTGTTTTTT
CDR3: CASSQLGQGGTGELFF

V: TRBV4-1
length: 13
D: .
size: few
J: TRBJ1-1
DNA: TGCGCCAGCAGCCAACAAACAGACGGAGAAGCTTTCTTT
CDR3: CASSQQTDGEAFF

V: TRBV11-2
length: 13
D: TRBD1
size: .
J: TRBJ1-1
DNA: TGTGCCAGCAGAGGACACAGGGGCACTGAAGCTTTCTTT
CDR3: CASRGHRGTEAFF

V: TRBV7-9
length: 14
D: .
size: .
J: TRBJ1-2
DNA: TGTGCCAGCAGCTTAGGGACCGACGCCCGTGGCTACACCTTC
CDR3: CASSLGTDARGYTF

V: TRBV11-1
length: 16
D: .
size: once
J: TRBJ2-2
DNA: TGTGCCAGCAGCTTAGGAACCGGGCCCGAAAACGGGGAGCTGTTTTTT
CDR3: CASSLGTGPENGELFF

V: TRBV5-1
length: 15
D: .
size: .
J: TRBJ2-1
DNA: TGCGCCAGCAGCTTGGGGCAGGGGCTCTACAATGAGCAGTTCTTC
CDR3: CASSLGQGLYNEQFF

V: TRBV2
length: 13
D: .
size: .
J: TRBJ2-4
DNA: TGTGCCAGCACCTTGGAAGCCAAAAACATTCAGTACTTC
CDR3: CASTLEAKNIQYF

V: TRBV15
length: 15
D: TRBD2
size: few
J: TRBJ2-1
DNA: TGTGCCACCAGCAGGGGCGGGGAGGGGACCGATGAGCAGTTCTTC
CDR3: CATSRGGEGTDEQFF

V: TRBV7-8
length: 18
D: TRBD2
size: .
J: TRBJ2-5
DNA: TGTGCCAGCAGCTTAGCGGGGGGACGGGAGGGCCCTCGGGAGACCCAGTACTTC
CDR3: CASSLAGGREGPRETQYF

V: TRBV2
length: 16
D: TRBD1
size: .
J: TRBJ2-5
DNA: TGTGCCAGCAGTGAACGGGGACAGGGGAGACAAGAGACCCAGTACTTC
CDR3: CASSERGQGRQETQYF

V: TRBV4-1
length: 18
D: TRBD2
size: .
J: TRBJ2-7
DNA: TGCGCCAGCAGCCAAGATTCAGCGGGAGGGCACCAAACCTACGAGCAGTACTTC
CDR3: CASSQDSAGGHQTYEQYF

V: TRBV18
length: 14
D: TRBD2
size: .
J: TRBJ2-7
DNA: TGTGCCAGCTCATTAGCGGGAGGGCCCTACGAGCAGTACTTC
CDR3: CASSLAGGPYEQYF

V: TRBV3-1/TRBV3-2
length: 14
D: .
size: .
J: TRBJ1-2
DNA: TGTGCCAGCAGCCAAGAGATCCGGGGGGGCGGCTACACCTTC
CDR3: CASSQEIRGGGYTF

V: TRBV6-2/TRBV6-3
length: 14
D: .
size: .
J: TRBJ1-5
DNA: TGTGCCAGCAACCCGACAGGTGGCAATCAGCCCCAGCATTTT
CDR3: CASNPTGGNQPQHF

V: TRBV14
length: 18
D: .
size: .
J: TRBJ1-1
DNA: TGTGCCAGCAGCCTCCTCGGAATTCAAACCCAGGGGAACACTGAAGCTTTCTTT
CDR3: CASSLLGIQTQGNTEAFF